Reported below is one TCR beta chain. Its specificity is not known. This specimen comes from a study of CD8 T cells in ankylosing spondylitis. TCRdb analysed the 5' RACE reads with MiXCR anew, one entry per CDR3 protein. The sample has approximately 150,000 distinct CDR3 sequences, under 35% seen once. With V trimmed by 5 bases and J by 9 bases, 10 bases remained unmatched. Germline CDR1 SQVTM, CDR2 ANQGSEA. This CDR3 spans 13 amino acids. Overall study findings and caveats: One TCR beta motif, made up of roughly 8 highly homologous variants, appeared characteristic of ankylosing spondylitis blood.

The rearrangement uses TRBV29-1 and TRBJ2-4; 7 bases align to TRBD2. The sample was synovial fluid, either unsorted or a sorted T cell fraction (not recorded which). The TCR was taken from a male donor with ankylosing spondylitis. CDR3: CSVLKLGRAIQYF. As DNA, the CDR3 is TGCAGCGTTCTGAAGTTGGGGAGGGCCATTCAGTACTTC.